A single sample gave rise to the 17 T cell receptor beta chains below, sequenced in a study of vaccination effects on CD4 cells after COVID-19. Antigen specificity for these receptors is unknown. TCRdb's copy holds only in-frame clones and misses some; the assay was immunoSEQ multiplex PCR. The data show 45,000 to 60,000 clones, about three quarters seen once. Following 10 days of culture, CD4+ T cells were isolated. Material: CD4+ T cells from PBMCs cultured without peptide, obtained before COVID-19 vaccination. The receptors here all came from a human donor who had a prior SARS-CoV-2 infection.

The V and J genes are TRBV7-3 and TRBJ2-1; 14 bases agree with TRBD2. Germline CDR1 SGHTA, CDR2 FQGTGA. CDR3 length: 14 residues. The ends lost 5 bases at V and 10 bases at J; junction bases unmatched: 4. CDR3 coding DNA: TGTGCCAGCAGCCAAGGGACTAGCGGGAGCGAGCAGTTCTTC. Its translation is CASSQGTSGSEQFF.

The chain is built from TRBV5-1 and TRBJ2-6, with D possibly being TRBD1 (5 bases). There are 16 residues in the CDR3. V was shortened by 0 bases and J by 0 bases, with 7 bases between the two germline ends. Germline values: CDR1 SGHRS, CDR2 YFSETQ. The CDR3 here is CASSLADSSGANVLTF. DNA of the CDR3: TGCGCCAGCAGCTTGGCCGACAGCTCTGGGGCCAACGTCCTGACTTTC.

The J gene is TRBJ1-5, the V gene TRBV4-2, with D possibly TRBD1 on 5 matching bases. The germline V gene has CDR1 LGHNA and CDR2 YNFKEQ. Trimming cost V 0 bases and J 11 bases, with 20 bases left between them. The CDR3 is 16 residues long. The DNA of the CDR3 is TGTGCCAGCAGCCAAGATTTCACAGGCCTAACCGGGGCCCAGCATTTT. Its protein is CASSQDFTGLTGAQHF.

The chain links TRBV30 to TRBJ2-7; 8 bases match TRBD2. The J segment lost 3 bases and the V segment lost 3 bases, leaving 4 bases of the junction unmatched. The CDR3 spans 13 residues. From germline, CDR1 is GTSNPN and CDR2 SVGIG (reference sequence). CDR3 sequence (DNA): TGTGCCTGGAGCACTAGCGGAGGCTACGAGCAGTACTTC. It is translated as CAWSTSGGYEQYF. The full variable domain, its missing parts supplied by reference TRBV30 and TRBJ2-7, is SQTIHQWPATLVQPVGSPLSLECTVEGTSNPNLYWYRQAAGRGLQLLFYSVGIGQISSEVPQNLSASRPQDRQFILSSKKLLLSDSGFYLCAWSTSGGYEQYFGPGTRLTVT.

This clone was detected a few times. The V and J genes are TRBV5-1 and TRBJ2-3, with D possibly being TRBD2 (7 bases). V lost 0 bases and J lost 5, with 13 bases in between. The CDR3 has 15 amino acids. Per germline, CDR1 SGHRS and CDR2 YFSETQ. CDR3 loop: CASSLDWGGRDTQYF. The CDR3 DNA is TGCGCCAGCAGCTTGGATTGGGGGGGCCGAGATACGCAGTATTTT.

The chain is built from TRBV23-1 and TRBJ2-7; 7 bases match TRBD1. TRBV23-1 is filed as an ORF, its function uncertain. J lost 2 bases, V lost 6 bases, and 13 bases had no gene match. CDR3 length equals 16 residues. CDR3 amino acids: CASSRCLDRDPYEQYF. CDR3 sequence (DNA): TGCGCCAGCAGCCGATGCCTAGACAGGGACCCCTACGAGCAGTACTTC.

This clone showed up just once. This chain connects TRBV11-3 to TRBJ2-5; D is unresolved. Germline-derived CDR1 and CDR2 are SGHNT and YENEEA. The ends were cut back, 5 bases at V and 3 bases at J, with 22 bases in the middle. The CDR3 extends over 17 amino acids. CDR3 sequence (DNA): TGTGCCAGCAGCGTAGGCCTTATGAGCGCCCGGGAAGAGACCCAGTACTTC. It is translated as CASSVGLMSAREETQYF.

CDR3 in DNA: TGTGCCAGCAGCGCGCTAGCGGGAGTTAAGTATTTT. This sequence encodes CASSALAGVKYF. The rearrangement joins TRBV2 to TRBJ2-3, with 10 positions matching TRBD2. The V segment lost 6 bases and the J segment 13 bases; nucleotides outside the gene matches: 7. CDR1 is SNHLY and CDR2 is FYNNEI in the germline V gene. The CDR3 runs to 12 residues. The variable domain in full, with the rest retrieved from reference TRBV2 and TRBJ2-3, is EPEVTQTPSHQVTQMGQEVILRCVPISNHLYFYWYRQILGQKVEFLVSFYNNEISEKSEIFDDQFSVERPDGSNFTLKIRSTKLEDSAMYFCASSALAGVKYFGPGTRLTVL.

This chain joins TRBV7-8 and TRBJ1-1; TRBD1 matches at 8 bases. This CDR3 contains 15 residues. CDR1 and CDR2 from the germline V gene are SGHVS and FQNEAQ. V shed 0 bases, J shed 3 bases, and the junction held 3 bases outside the gene matches. CDR3 in DNA: TGTGCCAGCAGCTTAGCGCCAGGGGGCTACACTGAAGCTTTCTTT. This codes for CASSLAPGGYTEAFF.

This chain joins TRBV13 and TRBJ1-1; D possibly corresponds to TRBD1 (5 bases). Germline values: CDR1 PRHDT, CDR2 FYEKMQ (reference sequence). V lost 5 bases and J 6 bases, leaving 16 bases between the germline ends. This CDR3 spans 14 amino acids. The CDR3 region is CASSPPDGGPEAFF. In DNA, the CDR3 is TGTGCCAGCAGCCCCCCGGACGGGGGTCCTGAAGCTTTCTTT.

This clone came up a few times. The rearrangement uses TRBV5-6 and TRBJ1-1; D gene ambiguous. The CDR3 sequence is 14 residues long. Germline assignment: CDR1 SGHDT and CDR2 YYEEEE. V lost 4 bases and J 4 bases, leaving 14 bases between the germline ends. The CDR3: CASSPPDSSTEAFF. Here the CDR3 DNA reads TGTGCCAGCAGCCCGCCCGACTCCAGCACTGAAGCTTTCTTT.

The CDR3 region has the DNA TGTGCCATCAGTGAGTTAGGGGACTCGTCGGGAGCGCCCGAGCAGTTCTTC. Translating it yields CAISELGDSSGAPEQFF. The genes are TRBV10-3 and TRBJ2-1; perhaps TRBD2 as D (6 bases). The CDR3 spans 17 residues. From germline, CDR1 is ENHRY and CDR2 SYGVKD. Trimming removed 1 base from V and 10 bases from J, with 23 bases in between.

This chain uses TRBV5-1 with TRBJ2-7; 7 nucleotides align to TRBD1. This CDR3 is 14 amino acids long. The germline V gene encodes CDR1 SGHRS and CDR2 YFSETQ. Germline trimming cut 3 bases from V and 5 bases from J; bases unmatched to any gene: 8. In DNA, the CDR3 is TGCGCCAGCAGCTCCAGGGGGTATCTCCACGAGCAGTACTTC. Encoded protein: CASSSRGYLHEQYF.

The chain combines TRBV19 with TRBJ1-5, with a tentative D call TRBD1 (5 bases). The CDR3 contains 13 residues. Germline V lookup: CDR1 LNHDA, CDR2 SQIVND (reference sequence). Trimming took off 0 bases at V and 7 bases at J, with 7 bases between the two ends. CDR3 protein: CASSIDRDQPQHF. CDR3 DNA: TGTGCCAGTAGTATAGACAGGGACCAGCCCCAGCATTTT. Full variable domain (missing parts from reference TRBV19 and TRBJ1-5): DGGITQSPKYLFRKEGQNVTLSCEQNLNHDAMYWYRQDPGQGLRLIYYSQIVNDFQKGDIAEGYSVSREKKESFPLTVTSAQKNPTAFYLCASSIDRDQPQHFGDGTRLSIL.

CDR3 sequence: CASSLYSSGASYEQYF. The CDR3 DNA reads TGTGCCAGCAGCTTGTACTCTAGCGGTGCCTCCTACGAGCAGTACTTC. The V call is TRBV7-2, the J call TRBJ2-7; 7 bases are a match to TRBD2. The CDR3 totals 16 residues. The germline V gene has CDR1 SGHTA and CDR2 FQGNSA. After removal of 3 bases from V and 0 bases from J, the junction contained 8 bases not matched to a gene.

This clone was seen a single time. The chain couples TRBV24-1 to TRBJ1-2; 8 bases fit TRBD1. V dropped 4 bases and J dropped 8; count of bases not matched to a gene: 11. This CDR3 region has 15 residues. Germline loops: CDR1 KGHDR, CDR2 SFDVKD. The CDR3 DNA is TGTGCCACCAGTGACCCGGGACAGGAGGGACGGGGCTACACCTTC. This translates into CATSDPGQEGRGYTF.

This clone was picked up one time. V is TRBV5-1 and J is TRBJ2-5; TRBD2 matches at 8 bases. The CDR3 totals 17 residues. Trimming cost V 4 bases and J 2 bases; bases outside gene matches: 13. Germline CDR1 is SGHRS and CDR2 is YFSETQ. The chain's CDR3 is CASSPRVSGDAQETQYF. CDR3 nucleotides: TGCGCCAGCAGCCCCCGGGTTAGCGGGGACGCACAAGAGACCCAGTACTTC.